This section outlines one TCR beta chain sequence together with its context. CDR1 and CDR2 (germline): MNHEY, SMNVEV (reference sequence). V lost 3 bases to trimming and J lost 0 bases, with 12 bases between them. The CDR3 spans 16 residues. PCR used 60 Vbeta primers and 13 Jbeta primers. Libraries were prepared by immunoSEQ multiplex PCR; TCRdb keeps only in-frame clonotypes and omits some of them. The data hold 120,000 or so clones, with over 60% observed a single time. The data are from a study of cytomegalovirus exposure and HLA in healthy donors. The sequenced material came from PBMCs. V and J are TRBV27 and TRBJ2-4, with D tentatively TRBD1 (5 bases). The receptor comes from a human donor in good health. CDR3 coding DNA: TGTGCCAGCAGTTTCGGTCAGGGATTAGCCAAAAACATTCAGTACTTC. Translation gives CASSFGQGLAKNIQYF.